This entry features one T cell receptor (beta chain) sequence. This record comes from a study of T-cell reconstitution after alpha-beta-depleted transplantation in children. V shed 7 bases and J 6 bases; nucleotides not matched to a gene: 6. Germline loops: CDR1 SGHRS, CDR2 YFSETQ. The CDR3 has 13 residues. Unique molecular identifiers featured in how the TCRbeta library was prepared. MiXCR, applied by TCRdb to the PCR reads, yields one record per CDR3 protein. The data contain 670,000 or so distinct CDR3 sequences, 13% of them singletons. The TCR sequence derives from a girl aged 2 to 10 with congenital amegakaryocytic thrombocytopenia, due to receive a stem cell transplant. This chain uses TRBV5-1 with TRBJ2-1; TRBD1 agrees at 8 bases. Specimen: PBMCs, collected before TCRalphabeta/CD19-depleted stem cell transplant. The CDR3 region has the DNA TGCGCCAGCGGGACAGGCCGGGCCAATGAGCAGTTCTTC. Its translation: CASGTGRANEQFF.